One sample yielded the 29 T cell receptor beta chains listed below, sequenced in a study of blood T cell repertoires in COVID-19. Some clones are missing from TCRdb's copy, which holds only in-frame ones; the method was immunoSEQ multiplex PCR. The table lists about 17,000 clones, 80% to 85% of them singletons, with roughly 8.1% in the top ten. Sequences were obtained from peripheral blood. These receptors came from a man between 60 and 75 years old with acute or convalescent COVID-19.

This clone occurred once. The rearrangement links TRBV27 to TRBJ2-3; perhaps TRBD2 as D (7 bases). In germline, CDR1 is MNHEY, CDR2 SMNVEV (reference sequence). CDR3 length: 14 amino acids. V lost 5 bases to trimming and J lost 11 bases, with 20 bases between them. CDR3 DNA: TGTGCCAGCAGTCTAACGGTGGGAGGGGGAGTGCAGTATTTT. Translating it yields CASSLTVGGGVQYF.

The chain links TRBV11-2 to TRBJ2-5; maybe TRBD1 (6 bases). V was pared by 2 bases and J by 5 bases, with 18 bases between. The CDR3 sequence is 16 residues long. Germline loops: CDR1 SGHAT, CDR2 FQNNGV. The CDR3 DNA reads as TGTGCCAGCAGCTTACTAGGTTGGGGGCCGGGGGAGACCCAGTACTTC. It is translated as CASSLLGWGPGETQYF.

V and J are TRBV12-3 or TRBV12-4 and TRBJ1-2; 11 bases agree with TRBD1. The CDR3 loop spans 12 amino acids. The V and J ends lost 3 bases and 12 bases, in that order; junction bases with no gene match: 3. The CDR3 coding sequence is TGTGCCAGCAGTTTGGGGACAGGGGGAAACACCTTC. Protein sequence: CASSLGTGGNTF.

This clone was picked up one time. The chain employs TRBV9 and TRBJ1-2; TRBD1 aligns across 8 bases. Germline loops: CDR1 SGDLS, CDR2 YYNGEE. V was clipped by 7 bases and J by 6 bases; unmatched bases: 20. The CDR3 is 17 amino acids. CDR3 in amino acids: CASQPSGGLLPQDGYTF. CDR3 nucleotides: TGTGCCAGCCAACCCTCAGGGGGCCTCCTCCCGCAAGATGGCTACACCTTC.

This sequence joins TRBV12-5 and TRBJ2-5, with D perhaps matching TRBD2 (5 bases). This CDR3 comprises 11 residues. In germline, CDR1 is LGHNT, CDR2 FRNRAP. Trimming took 5 bases from V and 7 from J, leaving 8 bases between them. The CDR3: CASGVEGTQYF. The CDR3 nucleotides are TGTGCTAGTGGTGTCGAGGGGACCCAGTACTTC.

The chain has TRBV19 and TRBJ2-7; no definite D call. The CDR3 totals 13 residues. Trimming pared 0 bases from V and 4 bases from J, leaving 7 bases between. Germline values: CDR1 LNHDA, CDR2 SQIVND (reference sequence). As DNA, the CDR3 is TGTGCCAGTAGTATAGATCCCCAGTACGAGCAGTACTTC. The encoded protein is CASSIDPQYEQYF.

This chain connects TRBV21-1 to TRBJ2-7; the table assigns TRBD2, which was not confirmed against the DNA. TRBV21-1 is noted as a pseudogene. The CDR3 extends over 14 amino acids. The CDR3 nucleotides are TGTGCCAGCAGCCGACCGGGATTTCCCTACGAGCAGTACTTC. Translating it yields CASSRPGFPYEQYF.

The genes are TRBV5-1 and TRBJ1-3; TRBD1 matches at 7 bases. Germline CDR1 is SGHRS and CDR2 is YFSETQ. With 3 bases clipped from V and 3 bases from J, the junction kept 6 bases outside the gene matches. CDR3 length: 15 residues. In nucleotides, the CDR3 is TGCGCCAGCAGCTCCACAGGGGCTTTTGGAAACACCATATATTTT. This codes for CASSSTGAFGNTIYF.

This clone was found once. The chain has TRBV28 and TRBJ1-5; D not resolved. Germline V lookup: CDR1 MDHEN, CDR2 SYDVKM. The CDR3 is 13 amino acids. V lost 8 bases and J 0 bases, leaving 8 bases between the germline ends. In nucleotides, the CDR3 is TGTGCCAGCGGCCCATATAGCAATCAGCCCCAGCATTTT. Protein product: CASGPYSNQPQHF. The variable domain in full, with the rest retrieved from reference TRBV28 and TRBJ1-5, is DVKVTQSSRYLVKRTGEKVFLECVQDMDHENMFWYRQDPGLGLRLIYFSYDVKMKEKGDIPEGYSVSREKKERFSLILESASTNQTSMYLCASGPYSNQPQHFGDGTRLSIL.

This rearrangement joins TRBV4-1 to TRBJ1-2; 11 bases agree with TRBD1. V trimming: 0 bases; J trimming: 8 bases; junction bases outside the gene matches: 5. The CDR3 consists of 15 residues. Germline assignment: CDR1 MGHRA and CDR2 YSYEKL. The CDR3 reads CASSQDRWTGGGYTF. The CDR3 DNA is TGCGCCAGCAGCCAAGATCGTTGGACAGGGGGCGGCTACACCTTC.

The chain combines TRBV28 with TRBJ1-5, with D unresolved. The CDR3 sequence is 15 residues long. V lost 2 bases, J lost 3 bases, and 11 bases lay in between. The V gene's germline CDR1 is MDHEN and CDR2 SYDVKM. The CDR3 loop reads CASSLAGISNQPQHF. The CDR3 region has the DNA TGTGCCAGCAGTTTAGCAGGTATATCCAATCAGCCCCAGCATTTT.

The J gene is TRBJ1-3, the V gene TRBV19; D gene ambiguous. The germline V and J ends were trimmed by 4 bases and 0 bases, with 7 bases remaining between them. CDR3 length: 14 residues. Germline V lookup: CDR1 LNHDA, CDR2 SQIVND (reference sequence). CDR3 DNA sequence: TGTGCCAGTAGTACCGGTGTCTCTGGAAACACCATATATTTT. It codes for CASSTGVSGNTIYF.

Comments on this clone: At one of its ends the junction is not consistent with the germline gene, which may arise from a read error. V and J are TRBV2 and TRBJ1-4; possible D gene TRBD1, 5 bases. CDR1 and CDR2 from the germline V gene are SNHLY and FYNNEI. The CDR3 spans 13 residues. CDR3: CASSEAKQVSLTF. CDR3 bases: TGTGCCAGCAGTGAAGCCAAACAGGTGTCCTTGACTTTT.

The chain employs TRBV12-3 or TRBV12-4 and TRBJ1-4; D is perhaps TRBD1 (5 bases). The CDR3 has 12 residues. The ends were cut back, 4 bases at V and 10 bases at J, with 10 bases in the middle. The CDR3 protein is CASSSDTPKLFF. The CDR3 coding sequence is TGTGCCAGCAGTTCGGACACTCCAAAACTGTTTTTT.

The V call is TRBV29-1, the J call TRBJ1-1; D might be TRBD1 (5 bases). Trimming removed 4 bases at V and 2 bases at J, with 11 bases between. The germline gives CDR1 SQVTM, CDR2 ANQGSEA. The CDR3 totals 13 residues. The CDR3 DNA follows: TGCAGCGTTGCTCAGGGCACCAACACTGAAGCTTTCTTT. This encodes CSVAQGTNTEAFF.

The chain combines TRBV19 with TRBJ2-1, with 7 bases lining up with TRBD2. From germline, CDR1 is LNHDA and CDR2 SQIVND (reference sequence). Trimming at V came to 5 bases and at J to 9 bases, leaving 4 bases not matched to a gene. CDR3 size: 12 residues. The CDR3 nucleotides read TGTGCCAGTAGTGTCGGACTAGTTGAGCAGTTCTTC. This translates into CASSVGLVEQFF. The whole variable domain, remainder taken from reference TRBV19 and TRBJ2-1, is DGGITQSPKYLFRKEGQNVTLSCEQNLNHDAMYWYRQDPGQGLRLIYYSQIVNDFQKGDIAEGYSVSREKKESFPLTVTSAQKNPTAFYLCASSVGLVEQFFGPGTRLTVL.

The chain carries TRBV12-5 and TRBJ1-3, with TRBD1 as a possible D gene (5 bases). The germline V gene has CDR1 LGHNT and CDR2 FRNRAP. Trimming shortened V by 6 bases and J by 0 bases, and 9 bases separated the two germline ends. The CDR3 runs 14 residues. The CDR3 reads CASGSGFSGNTIYF. CDR3 coding DNA: TGTGCTAGTGGATCAGGGTTCTCTGGAAACACCATATATTTT.

The genes are TRBV6-6 and TRBJ1-5, with unresolved D. The CDR3 is 12 amino acids. Per the germline V gene, CDR1 is MNHNY and CDR2 is SVGAGI (reference sequence). Trimming stripped 6 bases from V and 4 bases from J, with 7 bases between. The CDR3 spells CASSDLNQPQHF. The CDR3 DNA follows: TGTGCCAGCAGCGACTTGAATCAGCCCCAGCATTTT.

This clone was picked up one time. The J gene is TRBJ1-2, the V gene TRBV7-2; TRBD1 matches 10 bases. The CDR3 spans 13 residues. Per the germline V gene, CDR1 is SGHTA and CDR2 is FQGNSA. The V segment lost 4 bases and the J segment 8 bases; nucleotides outside the gene matches: 4. CDR3 sequence (DNA): TGTGCCAGCAGCTATGGGACAGGGGAAGGCTACACCTTC. Amino acids: CASSYGTGEGYTF. The full variable domain, with the rest looked up from reference TRBV7-2 and TRBJ1-2, is GAGVSQSPSNKVTEKGKDVELRCDPISGHTALYWYRQSLGQGLEFLIYFQGNSAPDKSGLPSDRFSAERTGGSVSTLTIQRTQQEDSAVYLCASSYGTGEGYTFGSGTRLTVV.

The CDR3 here is CASSFGLAIYNEQFF. CDR3 in DNA: TGTGCCAGCAGCTTCGGACTAGCGATCTACAATGAGCAGTTCTTC. The chain combines TRBV13 with TRBJ2-1; 9 bases are shared with TRBD2. The CDR3 extends over 15 amino acids. Germline V CDR1 and CDR2: PRHDT, FYEKMQ (reference sequence). V lost 3 bases and J lost 3; bases outside the gene matches: 3.

The rearrangement uses TRBV11-2 and TRBJ2-1; TRBD2 aligns across 10 bases. Germline V gene lookup returns CDR1 SGHAT and CDR2 FQNNGV. V shed 5 bases, J shed 3 bases, and the junction held 4 bases outside the gene matches. The CDR3 has 15 residues. CDR3 coding DNA: TGTGCCAGCAGCCAAATAGCGGGGGGCTACAATGAGCAGTTCTTC. Protein sequence: CASSQIAGGYNEQFF.

The chain recombines TRBV7-9 with TRBJ1-5; TRBD1 matches at 10 bases. The CDR3 sequence is 15 residues long. V dropped 5 bases and J dropped 5; count of bases not matched to a gene: 6. Germline V CDR1 and CDR2: SEHNR, FQNEAQ (reference sequence). CDR3 residues: CASSRGTGDYQPQHF. The CDR3 DNA reads TGTGCCAGCAGCCGAGGGACAGGGGATTATCAGCCCCAGCATTTT.

V gene TRBV10-1 combines with J gene TRBJ2-3, with no clear D. Deletions cut 3 bases from V and 2 bases from J, with 12 bases between. The V gene's germline CDR1 is WNHNN and CDR2 SYGVQD (reference sequence). CDR3 length: 15 residues. Here the CDR3 reads CASSEKRSVTDTQYF. CDR3 coding DNA: TGCGCCAGCAGTGAAAAGAGGAGCGTCACAGATACGCAGTATTTT.

The rearrangement links TRBV15 to TRBJ2-1, with unresolved D. CDR1 and CDR2 (germline): LNHNV, YYDKDF (reference sequence). CDR3 length: 13 amino acids. V shed 0 bases and J shed 7 bases, with 7 bases lying between them. The CDR3 spells CATSRDIINEQFF. The CDR3 bases are TGTGCCACCAGCAGAGATATAATAAATGAGCAGTTCTTC.

A single count supports this clone. The chain recombines TRBV11-2 with TRBJ2-1, with 9 bases identical to TRBD2. The CDR3 is 15 residues long. V was clipped by 6 bases and J by 5 bases; unmatched bases: 8. Germline CDR1 and CDR2: SGHAT and FQNNGV. In DNA form, the CDR3 reads TGTGCCAGCAGTTCGAGCGGGGGGCCCCACAATGAGCAGTTCTTC. It translates to CASSSSGGPHNEQFF.

This chain links TRBV28 with TRBJ1-4, with 7 bases matching TRBD1. Germline V CDR1 and CDR2: MDHEN, SYDVKM. CDR3 size: 15 residues. Trimming cost V 6 bases and J 3 bases; bases outside gene matches: 7. CDR3 protein: CASRRQGRANEKLFF. DNA of the CDR3: TGTGCCAGCAGACGACAGGGTAGGGCTAATGAAAAACTGTTTTTT.

The rearrangement joins TRBV2 to TRBJ1-6; no reliable D call. The CDR3 covers 12 residues. The germline V and J ends were trimmed by 8 bases and 6 bases, with 8 bases remaining between them. CDR1 and CDR2 (germline): SNHLY, FYNNEI. CDR3 sequence: CASRYINSPLHF. In nucleotides, the CDR3 is TGTGCCAGCCGTTACATTAATTCACCCCTCCACTTT.

This chain uses TRBV20-1 with TRBJ1-4; 10 bases align to TRBD1. V gave up 3 bases and J gave up 8 bases; unmatched junction bases: 6. CDR3 size: 14 residues. The germline gives CDR1 DFQATT, CDR2 SNEGSKA (reference sequence). The CDR3 protein is CSASGRGQGEKLFF. The CDR3 DNA follows: TGCAGTGCTAGTGGCCGGGGACAGGGGGAAAAACTGTTTTTT.

The J gene is TRBJ1-5, the V gene TRBV10-3, with D perhaps matching TRBD1 (5 bases). Germline V gives CDR1 ENHRY, CDR2 SYGVKD. The CDR3 has 14 residues. V was trimmed by 7 bases and J by 3 bases, leaving 13 bases between them. CDR3 amino acids: CAIKPDSSNQPQHF. The CDR3 nucleotides read TGTGCCATCAAGCCAGACAGTTCCAATCAGCCCCAGCATTTT.